This T cell receptor (beta chain) was retrieved from a study of Ad26.COV2.S vaccination and SARS-CoV-2 variants (dated by TCRdb to the early 2020s). For the study in its entirety: Vaccine-arm donors came from COV1001, a multicentre, randomized, double-blind, placebo-controlled phase I-IIa trial of Ad26.COV2.S in healthy adults. Dosing of Ad26.COV2.S was intramuscular, at either 5x10^10 or 1x10^11 viral particles, delivered as one shot or as two shots spaced 56 days apart. Sequencing of the TCRbeta repertoire served to evaluate the specificity and breadth of SARS-CoV-2-reactive T cell receptors following Ad26.COV2.S vaccination. A total of around 32 samples were included in the TCR-sequenced set, comprising 19 Ad26.COV2.S vaccine recipients, 5 placebo recipients and 8 SARS-CoV-2 convalescent individuals. Participants in the trial were split at random into five groups of five each, receiving low-dose or high-dose Ad26.COV2.S once or twice, or else placebo on both occasions. Investigators did not know the trial group allocation while performing experiments and assessing outcomes.

The treatment or condition label on this specimen signifies: 15 to 20 received Ad26.COV2.S at low or high dose, single or two shots; five or six received placebo; per-sample allocation not given. Repertoires of vaccine and placebo recipients were sequenced from samples collected on day 63 after the first injection. Between 29 July and 7 August 2020, Cohort 1b enrolled around 25 adults aged 18-55 years at one site in Boston, USA. Ad26.COV2.S was a replication-incompetent adenovirus type 26 vector that expressed a prefusion-stabilized SARS-CoV-2 spike protein derived from the original Wuhan strain. The immunoSEQ Assay was used to sequence TCRbeta CDR3 regions. After extraction, genomic DNA underwent amplification by bias-controlled multiplex PCR, followed by high-throughput sequencing. Turning to the authors' computational methods: Collapsing and filtering of sequences were performed to quantify the absolute abundance of each unique TCRbeta CDR3 region. T cell fraction was estimated by normalizing TCRbeta template counts to usable DNA, which was measured by amplifying reference genes present in all nucleated cells. Repertoire TCRs were annotated as SARS-CoV-2-specific when V gene, CDR3 amino acid sequence and J gene were exactly matched to a known reactive TCR set. The reference SARS-CoV-2 TCR set was obtained from MIRA and was filtered for enrichment in COVID-19-positive ImmuneCODE repertoires, whereby public or cross-reactive TCRs were removed. Drawing on the MIRA antigens, annotated TCRs were analysed further at the level of specific ORF or position within ORF. Breadth was defined as the number of annotated unique rearrangements divided by the total number of unique productive rearrangements, and depth was defined as the summed frequency of the annotated unique rearrangements. Two-sided Wilcoxon rank-sum tests were used to compare TCR breadth between groups. TCRdb re-hosts the immuneACCESS table, in-frame sequences only. Its copies lack some clones; in the studies checked, an unresolved V gene accounts for under half of them, and the cause for the rest is not known. The V and J calls and clone size come from that table; D and trimming were worked out from the DNA. The sample table contains roughly 500,000 clones; only one count was recorded for nearly 90% of them. Of the sample, about 2.7% falls within the top ten clones.

As for this clone: No cognate antigen has been identified for it. One base away there is no much larger clone; base qualities are not given.

What the research found in general, with its limitations: Non-spike TCR breadth was comparable between vaccine and placebo recipients, consistent with the vaccine containing only spike. The study lacked the statistical power to compare responses across vaccine doses or regimens. Spike-specific TCR breadth was higher in Ad26.COV2.S recipients than in placebo recipients (P = 0.0014). The authors noted that total T cell responses may have been underestimated by the TCR breadth and depth analyses. Substantial breadth of spike-specific CD8+ and CD4+ T cell responses was reported after vaccination.

The CDR3 covers 15 residues, taking in both the cysteine and the phenylalanine. The only DNA kept is the CDR3, 45 bases in frame from the first base. CDR1 and CDR2 are drawn from the germline V gene: MNHEY, SVGAGI. V loses 2 bases, J loses 3 bases, and the germline ends lie 10 bases apart. The material was peripheral blood, obtained in a trial of Ad26.COV2.S vaccine versus placebo. Recombination linked TRBV6-5 to TRBJ2-2, with a tentative D gene TRBD2 over 6 matching bases. The sequence came from a person between 18 and 60 years old who received the Ad26.COV2.S COVID-19 vaccine or a placebo. The DNA sequence is given as TGTGCCAGCAGTTACGTTTCTAGCGACACCGGGGAGCTGTTTTTT. Its coded protein is CASSYVSSDTGELFF.